Sequencing of this TCR beta chain was carried out in a study of Ad26.COV2.S vaccination and SARS-CoV-2 variants. Study summary: Into the muscle, Ad26.COV2.S was dosed once or twice, 56 days apart. Study outcomes and limitations: Spike-specific TCR breadth ran higher among vaccine recipients than placebo recipients.

Remarks on this clone: Its antigen is unknown.

Assay used: immunoSEQ multiplex PCR; TCRdb lists only in-frame clones, some missing. The sample includes some 240,000 clones, 70% to 90% of them seen just once. Trimming cost V 2 bases and J 0 bases; bases outside gene matches: 11. CDR1 is MNHEY and CDR2 is SMNVEV in the germline V gene (reference sequence). This CDR3 comprises 18 residues. Indicated treatment: 15 to 20 received Ad26.COV2.S at low or high dose, single or two shots; about 5 received placebo; per-sample allocation not given. Specimen acquisition occurred on day 63 following the initial vaccine or placebo injection. An adult donor aged 18-55 years was enrolled in Boston.

The sequencing here drew on peripheral blood, taken in a trial of Ad26.COV2.S vaccine versus placebo. V gene TRBV27 combines with J gene TRBJ1-2; 8 nucleotides agree with TRBD1. This TCR derives from a person aged 18 to 59 who received the Ad26.COV2.S COVID-19 vaccine or a placebo. The DNA of the CDR3 is TGTGCCAGCAGTTTAATCGGTCCCCGGACAGGGACTAACTATGGCTACACCTTC. Amino acid sequence: CASSLIGPRTGTNYGYTF.